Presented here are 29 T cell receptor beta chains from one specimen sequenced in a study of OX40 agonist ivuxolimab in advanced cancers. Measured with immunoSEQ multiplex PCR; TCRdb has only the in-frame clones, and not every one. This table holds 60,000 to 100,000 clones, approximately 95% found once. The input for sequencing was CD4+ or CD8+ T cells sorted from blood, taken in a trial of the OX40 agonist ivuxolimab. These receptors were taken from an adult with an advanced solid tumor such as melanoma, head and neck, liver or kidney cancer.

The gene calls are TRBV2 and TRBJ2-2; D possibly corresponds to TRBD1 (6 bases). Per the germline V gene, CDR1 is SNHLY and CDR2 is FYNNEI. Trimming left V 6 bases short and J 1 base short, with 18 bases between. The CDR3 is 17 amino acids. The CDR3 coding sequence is TGTGCCAGCAGCGGCGGGTGGGGGCGCGGGAACACCGGGGAGCTGTTTTTT. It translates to CASSGGWGRGNTGELFF.

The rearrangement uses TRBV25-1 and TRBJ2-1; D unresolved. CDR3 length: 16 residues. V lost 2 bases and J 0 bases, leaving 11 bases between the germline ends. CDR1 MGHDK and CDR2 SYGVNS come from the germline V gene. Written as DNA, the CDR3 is TGTGCCAGCAGTGAACCCTACCTATCCTCCTACAATGAGCAGTTCTTC. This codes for CASSEPYLSSYNEQFF.

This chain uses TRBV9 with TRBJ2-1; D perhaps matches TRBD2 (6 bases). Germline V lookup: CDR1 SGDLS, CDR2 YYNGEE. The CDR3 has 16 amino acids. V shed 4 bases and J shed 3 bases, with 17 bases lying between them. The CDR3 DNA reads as TGTGCCAGCAGCAACAGCCGGGACTTCAACTACAATGAGCAGTTCTTC. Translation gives CASSNSRDFNYNEQFF.

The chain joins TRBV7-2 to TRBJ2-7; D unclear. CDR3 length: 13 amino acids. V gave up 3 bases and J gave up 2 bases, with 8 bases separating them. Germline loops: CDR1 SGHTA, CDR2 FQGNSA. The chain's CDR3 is CASSLSLTYEQYF. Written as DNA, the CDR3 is TGTGCCAGCAGCTTGAGCTTAACCTACGAGCAGTACTTC.

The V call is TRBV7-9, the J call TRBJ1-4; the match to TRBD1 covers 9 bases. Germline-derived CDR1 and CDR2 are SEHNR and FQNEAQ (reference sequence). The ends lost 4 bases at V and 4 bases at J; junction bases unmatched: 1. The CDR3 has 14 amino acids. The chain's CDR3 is CASSSTGGNEKLFF. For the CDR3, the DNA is TGTGCCAGCAGCTCGACAGGGGGTAATGAAAAACTGTTTTTT.

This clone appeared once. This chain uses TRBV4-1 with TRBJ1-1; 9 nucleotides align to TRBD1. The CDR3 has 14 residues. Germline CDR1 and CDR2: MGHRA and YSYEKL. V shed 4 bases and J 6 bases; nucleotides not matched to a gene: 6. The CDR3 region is CASSRETGGPEAFF. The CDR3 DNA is TGCGCCAGCAGCCGAGAGACAGGGGGTCCTGAAGCTTTCTTT.

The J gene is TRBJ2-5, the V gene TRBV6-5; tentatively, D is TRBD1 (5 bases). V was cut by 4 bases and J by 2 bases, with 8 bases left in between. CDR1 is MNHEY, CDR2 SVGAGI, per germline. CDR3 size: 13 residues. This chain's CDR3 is CASSSDNQETQYF. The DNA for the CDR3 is TGTGCCAGCAGTTCGGACAATCAAGAGACCCAGTACTTC.

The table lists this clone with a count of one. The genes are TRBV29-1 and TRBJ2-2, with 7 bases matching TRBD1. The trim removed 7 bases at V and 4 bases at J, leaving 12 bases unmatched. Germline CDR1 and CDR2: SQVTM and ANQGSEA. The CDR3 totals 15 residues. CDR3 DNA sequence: TGCAGCGCCGAGCATGTCACAGGGGTCACCGGGGAGCTGTTTTTT. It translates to CSAEHVTGVTGELFF.

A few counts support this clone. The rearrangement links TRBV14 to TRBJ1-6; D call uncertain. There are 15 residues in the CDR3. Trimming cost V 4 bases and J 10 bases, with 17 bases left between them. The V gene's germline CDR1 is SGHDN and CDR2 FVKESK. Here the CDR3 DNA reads TGTGCCAGCAGCCTACAGACTTGGGCCGAATCACCCCTCCACTTT. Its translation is CASSLQTWAESPLHF.

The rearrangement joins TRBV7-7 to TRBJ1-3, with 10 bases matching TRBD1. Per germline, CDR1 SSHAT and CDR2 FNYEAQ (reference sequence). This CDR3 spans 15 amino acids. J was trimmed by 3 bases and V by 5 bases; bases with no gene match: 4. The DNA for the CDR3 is TGTGCCAGCAGCCCCGGGACAGGGGATGGAAACACCATATATTTT. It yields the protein CASSPGTGDGNTIYF. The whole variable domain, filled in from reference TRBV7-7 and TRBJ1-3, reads GAGVSQSPRYKVTKRGQDVTLRCDPISSHATLYWYQQALGQGPEFLTYFNYEAQPDKSGLPSDRFSAERPEGSISTLTIQRTEQRDSAMYRCASSPGTGDGNTIYFGEGSWLTVV.

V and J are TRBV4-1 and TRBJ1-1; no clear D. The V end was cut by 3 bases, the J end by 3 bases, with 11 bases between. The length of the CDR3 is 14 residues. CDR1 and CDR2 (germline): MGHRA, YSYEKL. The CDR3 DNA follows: TGCGCCAGCAGCCAGGGGAATCGGGACACTGAAGCTTTCTTT. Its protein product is CASSQGNRDTEAFF.

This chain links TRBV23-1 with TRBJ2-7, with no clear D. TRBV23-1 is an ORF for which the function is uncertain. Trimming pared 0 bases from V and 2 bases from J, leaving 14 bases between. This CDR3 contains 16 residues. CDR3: CASSQSGGKPPYEQYF. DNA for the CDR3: TGCGCCAGCAGTCAATCCGGTGGGAAACCACCCTACGAGCAGTACTTC.

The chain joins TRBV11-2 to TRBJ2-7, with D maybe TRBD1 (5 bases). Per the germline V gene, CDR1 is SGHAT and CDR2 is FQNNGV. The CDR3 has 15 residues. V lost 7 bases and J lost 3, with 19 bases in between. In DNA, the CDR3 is TGTGCCAGCACCAAAGGGGCAGGAGTGGGCTACGAGCAGTACTTC. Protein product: CASTKGAGVGYEQYF.

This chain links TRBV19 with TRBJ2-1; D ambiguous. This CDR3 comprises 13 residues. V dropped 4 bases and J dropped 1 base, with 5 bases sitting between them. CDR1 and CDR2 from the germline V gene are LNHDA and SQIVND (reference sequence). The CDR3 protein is CASSKKSYNEQFF. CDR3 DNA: TGTGCCAGTAGTAAAAAGTCCTACAATGAGCAGTTCTTC.

The CDR3 bases are TGTGCCACCAGCAGAGATACAGGGGGCTATGGCTACACCTTC. Amino acid sequence: CATSRDTGGYGYTF. The chain is built from TRBV15 and TRBJ1-2; 8 nucleotides align to TRBD1. This CDR3 has 14 residues. Germline V gene lookup returns CDR1 LNHNV and CDR2 YYDKDF (reference sequence). V trimming: 0 bases; J trimming: 4 bases; junction bases outside the gene matches: 1.

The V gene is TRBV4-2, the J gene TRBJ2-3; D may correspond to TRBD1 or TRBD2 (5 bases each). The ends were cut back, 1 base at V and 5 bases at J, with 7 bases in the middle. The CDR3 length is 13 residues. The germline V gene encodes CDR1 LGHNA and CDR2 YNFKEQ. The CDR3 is CASSQVGGDTQYF. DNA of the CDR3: TGTGCCAGCAGCCAAGTTGGGGGAGATACGCAGTATTTT.

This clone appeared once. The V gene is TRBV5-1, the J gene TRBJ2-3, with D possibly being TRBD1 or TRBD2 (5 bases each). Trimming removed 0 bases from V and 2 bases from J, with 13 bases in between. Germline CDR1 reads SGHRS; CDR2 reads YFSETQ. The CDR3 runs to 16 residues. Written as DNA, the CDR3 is TGCGCCAGCAGCTTGGGGGGCCAGGGAGCCACAGATACGCAGTATTTT. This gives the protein CASSLGGQGATDTQYF. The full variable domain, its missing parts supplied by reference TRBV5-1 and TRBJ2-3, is KAGVTQTPRYLIKTRGQQVTLSCSPISGHRSVSWYQQTPGQGLQFLFEYFSETQRNKGNFPGRFSGRQFSNSRSEMNVSTLELGDSALYLCASSLGGQGATDTQYFGPGTRLTVL.

CDR3 region: CASSTDTTVAGELFF. CDR3 nucleotide sequence: TGTGCCAGCAGCACAGACACGACGGTGGCCGGGGAGCTGTTTTTT. The genes are TRBV11-2 and TRBJ2-2; D is undetermined. The CDR3 is made up of 15 amino acids. V lost 5 bases, J lost 6 bases, and 16 bases lay in between. CDR1 and CDR2 from the germline V gene are SGHAT and FQNNGV.

CDR3 in DNA: TGTGCCAGCAGCTTCGATGGGGAGAGCGAAAAACTGTTTTTT. Amino acids: CASSFDGESEKLFF. The J gene is TRBJ1-4, the V gene TRBV9; no reliable D call. The CDR3 runs 14 residues. Germline V gene lookup returns CDR1 SGDLS and CDR2 YYNGEE. V shed 4 bases and J shed 8 bases, with 15 bases lying between them.

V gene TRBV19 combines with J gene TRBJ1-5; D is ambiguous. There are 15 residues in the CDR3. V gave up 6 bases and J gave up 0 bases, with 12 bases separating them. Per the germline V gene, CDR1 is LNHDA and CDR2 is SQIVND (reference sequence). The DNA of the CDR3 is TGTGCCAGTAGACCGCTCATCCTTAGCAATCAGCCCCAGCATTTT. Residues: CASRPLILSNQPQHF.

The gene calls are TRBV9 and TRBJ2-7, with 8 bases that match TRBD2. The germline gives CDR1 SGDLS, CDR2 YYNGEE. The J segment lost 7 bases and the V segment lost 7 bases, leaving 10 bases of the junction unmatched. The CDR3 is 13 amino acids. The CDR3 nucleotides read TGTGCCAGCGGACGGAGCGGGAGAGGGGAGCAGTACTTC. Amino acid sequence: CASGRSGRGEQYF.

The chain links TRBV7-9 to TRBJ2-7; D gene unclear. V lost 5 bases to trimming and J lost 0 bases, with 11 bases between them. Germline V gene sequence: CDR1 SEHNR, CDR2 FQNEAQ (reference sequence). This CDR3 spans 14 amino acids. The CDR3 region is CASSASGPSYEQYF. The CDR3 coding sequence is TGTGCCAGCAGCGCCTCGGGTCCCTCCTACGAGCAGTACTTC. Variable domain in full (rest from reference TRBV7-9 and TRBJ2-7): DTGVSQNPRHKITKRGQNVTFRCDPISEHNRLYWYRQTLGQGPEFLTYFQNEAQLEKSRLLSDRFSAERPKGSFSTLEIQRTEQGDSAMYLCASSASGPSYEQYFGPGTRLTVT.

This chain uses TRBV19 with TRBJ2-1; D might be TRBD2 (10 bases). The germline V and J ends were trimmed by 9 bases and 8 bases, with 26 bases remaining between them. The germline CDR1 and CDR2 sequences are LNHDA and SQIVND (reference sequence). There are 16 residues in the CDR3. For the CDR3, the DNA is TGTGCCAGCGGACAGGGGCAATCTAGCGGGAGATATGAGCAGTTCTTC. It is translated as CASGQGQSSGRYEQFF.

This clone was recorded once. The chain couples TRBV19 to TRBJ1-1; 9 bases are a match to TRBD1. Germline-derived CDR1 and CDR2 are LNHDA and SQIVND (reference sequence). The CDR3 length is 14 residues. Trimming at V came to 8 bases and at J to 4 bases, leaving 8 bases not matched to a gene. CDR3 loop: CASGGTGKGTEAFF. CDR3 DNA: TGTGCCAGTGGAGGGACAGGGAAGGGCACTGAAGCTTTCTTT.

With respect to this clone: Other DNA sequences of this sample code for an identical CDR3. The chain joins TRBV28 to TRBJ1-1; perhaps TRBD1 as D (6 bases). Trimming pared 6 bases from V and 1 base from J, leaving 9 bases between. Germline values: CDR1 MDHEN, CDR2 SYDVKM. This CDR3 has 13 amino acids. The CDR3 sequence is CASSPRGNTEAFF. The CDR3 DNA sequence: TGTGCCAGCAGCCCCAGGGGGAACACTGAAGCTTTCTTT.

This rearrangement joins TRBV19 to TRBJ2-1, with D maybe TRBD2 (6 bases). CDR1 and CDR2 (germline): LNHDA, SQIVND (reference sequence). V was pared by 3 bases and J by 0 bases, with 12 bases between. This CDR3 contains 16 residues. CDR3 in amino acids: CASSIPPSASYNEQFF. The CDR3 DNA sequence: TGTGCCAGTAGTATTCCCCCTAGCGCCTCCTACAATGAGCAGTTCTTC.

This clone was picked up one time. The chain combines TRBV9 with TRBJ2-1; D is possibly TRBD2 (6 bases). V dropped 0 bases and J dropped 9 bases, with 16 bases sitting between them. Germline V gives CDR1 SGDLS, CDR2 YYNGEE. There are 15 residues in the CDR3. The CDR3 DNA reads TGTGCCAGCAGCGTAGTTTGGAGACTAGATGGTGAGCAGTTCTTC. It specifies CASSVVWRLDGEQFF.

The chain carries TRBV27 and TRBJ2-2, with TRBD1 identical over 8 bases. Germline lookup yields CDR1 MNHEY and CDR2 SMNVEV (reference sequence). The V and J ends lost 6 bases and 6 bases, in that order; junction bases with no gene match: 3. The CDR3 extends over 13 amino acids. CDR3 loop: CASSQGAAGELFF. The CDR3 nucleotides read TGTGCCAGCAGCCAGGGGGCGGCCGGGGAGCTGTTTTTT.

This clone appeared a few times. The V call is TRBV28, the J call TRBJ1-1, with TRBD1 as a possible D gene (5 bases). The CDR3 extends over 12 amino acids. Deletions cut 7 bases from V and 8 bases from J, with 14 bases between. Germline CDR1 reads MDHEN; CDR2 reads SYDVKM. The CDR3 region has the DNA TGTGCCAGCATGGTAGATCCAGGGGAAGCTTTCTTT. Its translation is CASMVDPGEAFF.